Reported below is one T cell receptor beta chain. Its antigen is not known. The source of the sample is a study of T cell responses to AZD1222 COVID-19 vaccine. Sequenced by immunoSEQ multiplex PCR; TCRdb stores in-frame clones only, minus some. The sample yields about 90,000 clones, about 87% seen once. Findings and caveats of the study: Just six AZD1222 recipients were seropositive at baseline. Clonal diversity was possibly underestimated; the donors were predominantly white British and more often female. Repertoire sampling occurred only after the peak T cell response. The study found Spike-specific TCR breadth and depth rose after two AZD1222 doses.

The germline V and J ends were trimmed by 3 bases and 2 bases, with 8 bases remaining between them. CDR3 length: 12 amino acids. Per germline, CDR1 DFQATT and CDR2 SNEGSKA (reference sequence). The starting material was peripheral blood, obtained on day 0 of AZD1222 vaccination. This chain joins TRBV20-1 and TRBJ2-7; D is uncertain. This clonotype originated in an adult in good health. The CDR3 here is CSASSGPYEQYF. CDR3 nucleotide sequence: TGCAGTGCTAGTTCGGGTCCCTACGAGCAGTACTTC.